Below, 15 T cell receptor beta chains from the same sample are listed, as sequenced in a study of identical twins. From the 5' RACE reads, TCRdb called clonotypes with MiXCR, one entry per CDR3 protein. The table records about 520,000 distinct CDR3 sequences, about 20% of them present only once. These records were also assigned to another study, of T cells expressing NK-cell markers.

The sequenced sample was CD4+ T cells sorted from blood. The receptors stem from a woman younger than 30 in good health.

V is TRBV4-3 and J is TRBJ1-2; a weak D match, TRBD1 (5 bases). The V end lost 2 bases, the J end lost 7 bases, and 23 bases lay between the germline ends. Germline V gene sequence: CDR1 LGHNA, CDR2 YSLEER. The CDR3 extends over 17 amino acids. The CDR3 nucleotides are TGCGCCAGCAGCCAATCAGTCCACGGCAGTCCCGGGGGTGGCTACACCTTC. It encodes CASSQSVHGSPGGGYTF.

V gene TRBV20-1 combines with J gene TRBJ2-3; D call uncertain. CDR3 size: 10 residues. Trimming shortened V by 4 bases and J by 4 bases, and 3 bases separated the two germline ends. The germline V gene has CDR1 DFQATT and CDR2 SNEGSKA (reference sequence). The CDR3 coding sequence is TGCAGTGCTAAGGCAGATACGCAGTATTTT. Protein: CSAKADTQYF.

The gene calls are TRBV6-1 and TRBJ1-2; D remains unclear. Between the trimmed V and J ends, which lost 0 bases and 4 bases, there was a span of 12 bases. Germline V lookup: CDR1 MNHNS, CDR2 SASEGT. This CDR3 is built from 15 residues. This CDR3 reads CASSEAVQTFYGYTF. The CDR3 bases are TGTGCCAGCAGTGAAGCGGTCCAGACCTTCTATGGCTACACCTTC.

This sequence joins TRBV20-1 and TRBJ2-3; maybe TRBD2 (5 bases). The germline V gene has CDR1 DFQATT and CDR2 SNEGSKA (reference sequence). The CDR3 is 14 residues long. V lost 3 bases and J 1 base, leaving 11 bases between the germline ends. The CDR3 DNA follows: TGCAGTGCTAGCTCGGGATGGGGCACAGATACGCAGTATTTT. It codes for CSASSGWGTDTQYF.

This clonotype was counted at least ten times. The chain carries TRBV15 and TRBJ2-3; D is unclear. Germline values: CDR1 LNHNV, CDR2 YYDKDF (reference sequence). The CDR3 is 13 amino acids. Trimming left V 0 bases short and J 9 bases short, with 10 bases between. In DNA, the CDR3 is TGTGCCACCAGCAGAGATGAGAGAGAAACGCAGTATTTT. Amino acids: CATSRDERETQYF.

The chain employs TRBV7-9 and TRBJ2-1, with D possibly matching TRBD2 (6 bases). The germline CDR1 and CDR2 sequences are SEHNR and FQNEAQ (reference sequence). There are 14 residues in the CDR3. Between the trimmed V and J ends, which lost 5 bases and 4 bases, there was a span of 12 bases. This CDR3 reads CASSRLDEYNEQFF. CDR3 bases: TGTGCCAGCAGCCGACTAGACGAATACAATGAGCAGTTCTTC.

V gene TRBV27 combines with J gene TRBJ2-1, with D possibly TRBD1 on 5 matching bases. CDR3 length: 15 residues. Trimming shortened V by 4 bases and J by 3 bases, and 13 bases separated the two germline ends. Germline values: CDR1 MNHEY, CDR2 SMNVEV (reference sequence). The chain's CDR3 is CASSSRVSGYNEQFF. Written as DNA, the CDR3 is TGTGCCAGCAGTTCCAGGGTGAGTGGCTACAATGAGCAGTTCTTC.

In its sample, this clonotype was seen a few times. CDR3 sequence (DNA): TGCGCCAGCAGTCTTACTAGCGGGGTTAACACCGGGGAGCTGTTTTTT. Translating gives CASSLTSGVNTGELFF. The chain combines TRBV4-1 with TRBJ2-2; TRBD2 matches at 10 bases. The germline gives CDR1 MGHRA, CDR2 YSYEKL. This CDR3 comprises 16 residues. The V gene end was trimmed by 6 bases and the J gene end by 2 bases; junction bases not matched to a gene: 6.

The chain combines TRBV7-8 with TRBJ1-1; a weak D match, TRBD1 (5 bases). Per the germline V gene, CDR1 is SGHVS and CDR2 is FQNEAQ. Trimming removed 8 bases from V and 4 bases from J, with 14 bases in between. The CDR3 extends over 13 amino acids. The chain's CDR3 is CASSPAQGTEAFF. DNA for the CDR3: TGTGCCAGCTCCCCCGCGCAGGGCACTGAAGCTTTCTTT.

This clonotype was seen a few times. CDR3 region: CASSPTGWTEYEQYF. The CDR3 nucleotides read TGTGCCAGCAGCCCGACTGGGTGGACAGAATACGAGCAGTACTTC. The V gene is TRBV21-1, the J gene TRBJ2-7; no check of the table's D call, TRBD1, against the DNA was made. TRBV21-1 is reported as a pseudogene. This CDR3 has 15 amino acids.

V and J are TRBV12-3 or TRBV12-4 and TRBJ2-7, with 11 bases that match TRBD2. V shed 6 bases and J 6 bases; nucleotides not matched to a gene: 10. The CDR3 runs to 15 residues. DNA for the CDR3: TGTGCCAGCAGGGCTAGACTAGCGGGACGAGTCGAGCAGTACTTC. This translates into CASRARLAGRVEQYF.

This clonotype was counted at least ten times. The rearrangement uses TRBV10-3 and TRBJ2-7; 8 bases match TRBD1. Germline values: CDR1 ENHRY, CDR2 SYGVKD. The CDR3 is made up of 14 amino acids. J was trimmed by 2 bases and V by 3 bases; bases with no gene match: 3. The CDR3 sequence is CAISDRQGPYEQYF. The CDR3 region has the DNA TGTGCCATCAGTGATCGACAGGGGCCCTACGAGCAGTACTTC.

This clonotype has only a few counts. The CDR3 loop is CASSNTGTSGQETQYF. The CDR3 nucleotides read TGCGCCAGCAGCAATACCGGGACTAGCGGCCAAGAGACCCAGTACTTC. The V call is TRBV4-1, the J call TRBJ2-5; TRBD2 aligns across 11 bases. The trim removed 5 bases at V and 1 base at J, leaving 6 bases unmatched. CDR1 MGHRA and CDR2 YSYEKL come from the germline V gene. This CDR3 spans 16 amino acids.

The V gene is TRBV7-9, the J gene TRBJ2-5; TRBD1 matches 8 bases. V shed 5 bases, J shed 3 bases, and the junction held 2 bases outside the gene matches. This CDR3 region has 13 residues. From germline, CDR1 is SEHNR and CDR2 FQNEAQ (reference sequence). CDR3 sequence: CASSETGEETQYF. The CDR3 DNA reads TGTGCCAGCAGCGAGACAGGGGAAGAGACCCAGTACTTC.

The gene calls are TRBV6-2 or TRBV6-3 and TRBJ2-7, with D unclear. Trimming left V 6 bases short and J 5 bases short, with 11 bases between. Germline CDR1 MNHEY, CDR2 SVGEGT. This CDR3 is built from 12 residues. The CDR3 DNA sequence: TGTGCCAGCAGCTCTTACACGGACGAGCAGTACTTC. The encoded protein is CASSSYTDEQYF.